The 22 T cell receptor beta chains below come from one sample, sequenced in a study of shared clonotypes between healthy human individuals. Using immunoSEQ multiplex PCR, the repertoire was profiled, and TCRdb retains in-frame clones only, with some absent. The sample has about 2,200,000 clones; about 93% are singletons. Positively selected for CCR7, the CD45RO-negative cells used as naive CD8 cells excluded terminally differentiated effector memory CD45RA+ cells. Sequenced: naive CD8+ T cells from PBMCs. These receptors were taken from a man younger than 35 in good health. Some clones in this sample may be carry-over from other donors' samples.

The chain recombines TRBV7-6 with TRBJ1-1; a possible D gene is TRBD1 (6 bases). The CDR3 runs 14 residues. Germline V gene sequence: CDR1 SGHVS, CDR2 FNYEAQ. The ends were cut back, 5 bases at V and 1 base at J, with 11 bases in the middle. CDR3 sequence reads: CASSQGTGNTEAFF. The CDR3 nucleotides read TGTGCCAGCAGCCAGGGGACGGGGAACACTGAAGCTTTCTTT.

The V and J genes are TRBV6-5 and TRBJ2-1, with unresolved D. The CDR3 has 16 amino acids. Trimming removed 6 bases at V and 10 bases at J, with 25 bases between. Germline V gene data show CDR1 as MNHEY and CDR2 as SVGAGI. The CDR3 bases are TGTGCCAGCAGCTACGAGTTAACCTCCCCGCGACGGGAGCAGTTCTTC. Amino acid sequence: CASSYELTSPRREQFF.

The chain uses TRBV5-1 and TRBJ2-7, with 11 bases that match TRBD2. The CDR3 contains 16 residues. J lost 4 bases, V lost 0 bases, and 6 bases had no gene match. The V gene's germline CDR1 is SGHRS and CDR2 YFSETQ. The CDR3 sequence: CASSLETSGRFYEQYF. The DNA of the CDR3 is TGCGCCAGCAGCTTGGAAACTAGCGGGAGATTTTACGAGCAGTACTTC.

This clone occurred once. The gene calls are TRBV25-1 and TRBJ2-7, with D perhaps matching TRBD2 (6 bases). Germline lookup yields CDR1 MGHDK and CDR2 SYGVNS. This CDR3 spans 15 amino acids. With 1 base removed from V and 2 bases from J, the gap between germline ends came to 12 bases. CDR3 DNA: TGTGCCAGCAGTGAATTCGCGGGACCGACCTACGAGCAGTACTTC. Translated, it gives CASSEFAGPTYEQYF.

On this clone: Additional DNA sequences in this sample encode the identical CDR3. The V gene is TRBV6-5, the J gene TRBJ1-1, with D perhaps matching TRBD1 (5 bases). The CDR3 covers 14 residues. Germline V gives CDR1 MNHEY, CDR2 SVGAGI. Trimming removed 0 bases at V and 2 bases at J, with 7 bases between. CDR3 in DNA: TGTGCCAGCAGTTACTCGAGGGGCAACACTGAAGCTTTCTTT. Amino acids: CASSYSRGNTEAFF.

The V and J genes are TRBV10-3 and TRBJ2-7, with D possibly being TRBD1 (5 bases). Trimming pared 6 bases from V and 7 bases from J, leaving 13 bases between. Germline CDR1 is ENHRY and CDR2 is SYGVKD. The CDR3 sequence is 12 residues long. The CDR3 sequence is CAIRGGADEQYF. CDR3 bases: TGTGCCATCAGAGGTGGGGCTGATGAGCAGTACTTC.

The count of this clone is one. CDR3 DNA: TGTGCCAGCAGCGTCGCCGTAACTGAAGCTTTCTTT. It specifies CASSVAVTEAFF. The rearrangement links TRBV7-9 to TRBJ1-1; D is unresolved. The CDR3 runs to 12 residues. The V end was cut by 5 bases, the J end by 5 bases, with 9 bases between. The germline V gene encodes CDR1 SEHNR and CDR2 FQNEAQ (reference sequence). Using reference TRBV7-9 and TRBJ1-1 for the parts outside the CDR3, the full variable domain is DTGVSQNPRHKITKRGQNVTFRCDPISEHNRLYWYRQTLGQGPEFLTYFQNEAQLEKSRLLSDRFSAERPKGSFSTLEIQRTEQGDSAMYLCASSVAVTEAFFGQGTRLTVV.

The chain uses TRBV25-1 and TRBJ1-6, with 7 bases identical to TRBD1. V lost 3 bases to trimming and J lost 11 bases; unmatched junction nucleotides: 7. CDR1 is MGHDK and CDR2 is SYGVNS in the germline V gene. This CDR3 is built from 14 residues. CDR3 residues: CASSERQGRTPLHF. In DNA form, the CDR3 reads TGTGCCAGCAGTGAGCGACAGGGCAGGACACCCCTCCACTTT. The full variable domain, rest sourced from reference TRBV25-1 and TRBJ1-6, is EADIYQTPRYLVIGTGKKITLECSQTMGHDKMYWYQQDPGMELHLIHYSYGVNSTEKGDLSSESTVSRIRTEHFPLTLESARPSHTSQYLCASSERQGRTPLHFGNGTRLTVT.

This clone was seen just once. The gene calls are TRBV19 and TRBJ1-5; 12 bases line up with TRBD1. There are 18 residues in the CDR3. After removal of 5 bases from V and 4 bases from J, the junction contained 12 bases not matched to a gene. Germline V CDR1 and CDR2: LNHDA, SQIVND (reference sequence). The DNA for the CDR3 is TGTGCCAGTAGTGGGGACAGGGGGCTGGCGGTTCGAAATCAGCCCCAGCATTTT. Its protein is CASSGDRGLAVRNQPQHF.

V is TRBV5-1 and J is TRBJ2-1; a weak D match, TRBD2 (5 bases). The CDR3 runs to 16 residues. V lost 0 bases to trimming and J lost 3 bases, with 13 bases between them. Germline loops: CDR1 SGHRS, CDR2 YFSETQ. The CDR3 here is CASSLGTGIYYNEQFF. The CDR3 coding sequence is TGCGCCAGCAGCTTGGGCACGGGAATCTACTACAATGAGCAGTTCTTC.

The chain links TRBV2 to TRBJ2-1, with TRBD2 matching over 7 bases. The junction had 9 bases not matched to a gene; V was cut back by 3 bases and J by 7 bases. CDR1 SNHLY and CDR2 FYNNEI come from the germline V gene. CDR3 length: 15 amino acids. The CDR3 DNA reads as TGTGCCAGCAGTGACTGGGCGGGAGTCTGGAATGAGCAGTTCTTC. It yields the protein CASSDWAGVWNEQFF.

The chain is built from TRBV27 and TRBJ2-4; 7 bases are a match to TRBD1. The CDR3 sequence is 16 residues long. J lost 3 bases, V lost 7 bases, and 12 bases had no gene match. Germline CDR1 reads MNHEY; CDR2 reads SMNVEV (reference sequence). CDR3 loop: CASTPSGGEVKNIQYF. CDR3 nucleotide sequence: TGTGCCAGCACCCCTTCAGGGGGTGAGGTCAAAAACATTCAGTACTTC.

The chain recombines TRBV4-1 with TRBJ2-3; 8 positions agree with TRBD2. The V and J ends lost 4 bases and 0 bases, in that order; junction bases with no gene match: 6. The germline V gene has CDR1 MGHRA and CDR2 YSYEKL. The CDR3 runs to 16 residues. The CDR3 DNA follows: TGCGCCAGCAGCCTCGGGGGGGCGGGTAGCACAGATACGCAGTATTTT. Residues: CASSLGGAGSTDTQYF.

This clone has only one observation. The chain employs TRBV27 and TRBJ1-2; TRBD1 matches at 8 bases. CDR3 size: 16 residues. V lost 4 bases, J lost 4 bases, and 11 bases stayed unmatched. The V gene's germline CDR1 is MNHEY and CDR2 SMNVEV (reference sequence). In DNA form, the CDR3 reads TGTGCCAGCAGTTCCTTCCAATTACAGGGGGGCTATGGCTACACCTTC. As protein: CASSSFQLQGGYGYTF.

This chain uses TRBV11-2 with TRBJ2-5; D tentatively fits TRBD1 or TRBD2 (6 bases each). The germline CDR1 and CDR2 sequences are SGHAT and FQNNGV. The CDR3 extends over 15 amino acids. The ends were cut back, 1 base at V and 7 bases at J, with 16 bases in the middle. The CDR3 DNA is TGTGCCAGCAGCTTAGTAGGGGGGCAGGGTCGGACCCAGTACTTC. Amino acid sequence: CASSLVGGQGRTQYF.

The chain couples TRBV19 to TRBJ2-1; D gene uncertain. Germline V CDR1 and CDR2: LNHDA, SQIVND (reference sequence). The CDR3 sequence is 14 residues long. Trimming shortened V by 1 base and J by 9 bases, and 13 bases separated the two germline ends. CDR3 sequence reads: CASSIGGRQSEQFF. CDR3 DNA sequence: TGTGCCAGTAGTATAGGAGGTCGGCAGTCTGAGCAGTTCTTC.

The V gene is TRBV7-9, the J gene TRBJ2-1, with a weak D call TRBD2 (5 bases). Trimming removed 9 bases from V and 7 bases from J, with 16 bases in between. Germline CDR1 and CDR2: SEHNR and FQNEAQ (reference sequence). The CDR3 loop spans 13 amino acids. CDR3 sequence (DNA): TGTGCCAGTGCGAAAAGAGGACTTAATGAGCAGTTCTTC. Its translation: CASAKRGLNEQFF. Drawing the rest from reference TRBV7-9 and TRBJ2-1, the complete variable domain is DTGVSQNPRHKITKRGQNVTFRCDPISEHNRLYWYRQTLGQGPEFLTYFQNEAQLEKSRLLSDRFSAERPKGSFSTLEIQRTEQGDSAMYLCASAKRGLNEQFFGPGTRLTVL.

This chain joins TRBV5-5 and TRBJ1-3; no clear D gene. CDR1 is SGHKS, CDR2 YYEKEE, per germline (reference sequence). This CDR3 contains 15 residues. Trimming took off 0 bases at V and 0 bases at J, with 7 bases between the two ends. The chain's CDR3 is CASSLVGNSGNTIYF. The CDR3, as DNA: TGTGCCAGCAGCTTGGTAGGCAACTCTGGAAACACCATATATTTT.

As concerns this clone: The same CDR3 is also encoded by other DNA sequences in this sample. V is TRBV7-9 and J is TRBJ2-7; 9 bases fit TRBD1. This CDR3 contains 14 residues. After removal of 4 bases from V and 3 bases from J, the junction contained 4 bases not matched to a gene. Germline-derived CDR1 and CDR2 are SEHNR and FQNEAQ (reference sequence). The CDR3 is CASSSQGADYEQYF. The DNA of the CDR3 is TGTGCCAGCAGCTCACAGGGGGCTGACTACGAGCAGTACTTC.

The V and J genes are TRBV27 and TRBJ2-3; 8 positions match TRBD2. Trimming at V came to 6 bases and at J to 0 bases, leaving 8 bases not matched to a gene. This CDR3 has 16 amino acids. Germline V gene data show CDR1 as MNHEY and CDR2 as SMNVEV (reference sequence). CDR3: CASRGLEGYSTDTQYF. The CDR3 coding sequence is TGTGCCAGCAGGGGACTAGAGGGGTACAGCACAGATACGCAGTATTTT.

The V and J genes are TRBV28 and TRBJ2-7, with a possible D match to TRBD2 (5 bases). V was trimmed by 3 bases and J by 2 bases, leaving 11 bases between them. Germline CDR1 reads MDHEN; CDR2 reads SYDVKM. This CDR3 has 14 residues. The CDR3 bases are TGTGCCAGCAGTTTGATGAGGGCCGCCTACGAGCAGTACTTC. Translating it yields CASSLMRAAYEQYF.

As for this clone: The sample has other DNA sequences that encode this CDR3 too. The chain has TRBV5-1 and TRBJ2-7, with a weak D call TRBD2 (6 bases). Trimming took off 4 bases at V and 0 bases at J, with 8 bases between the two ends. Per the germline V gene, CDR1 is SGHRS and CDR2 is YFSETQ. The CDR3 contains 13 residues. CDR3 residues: CASSPGGSYEQYF. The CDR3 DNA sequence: TGCGCCAGCAGCCCCGGGGGCTCCTACGAGCAGTACTTC.